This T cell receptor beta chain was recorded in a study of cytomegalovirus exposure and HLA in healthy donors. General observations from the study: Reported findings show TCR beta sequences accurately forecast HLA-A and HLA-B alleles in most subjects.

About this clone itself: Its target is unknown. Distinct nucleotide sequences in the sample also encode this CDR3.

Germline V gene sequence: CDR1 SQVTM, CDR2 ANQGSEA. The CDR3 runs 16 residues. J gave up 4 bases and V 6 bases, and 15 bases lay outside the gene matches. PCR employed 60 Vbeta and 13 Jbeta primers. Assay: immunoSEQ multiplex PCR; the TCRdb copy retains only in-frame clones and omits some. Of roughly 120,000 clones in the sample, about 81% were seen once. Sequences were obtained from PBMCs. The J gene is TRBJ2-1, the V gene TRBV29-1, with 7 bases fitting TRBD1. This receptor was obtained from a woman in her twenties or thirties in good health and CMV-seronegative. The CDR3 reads CSVDFLKGTDYNEQFF. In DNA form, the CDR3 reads TGCAGCGTCGATTTTTTGAAGGGGACAGATTACAATGAGCAGTTCTTC.